This TCR beta chain was retrieved from a study of patients and donors after allogeneic stem cell transplantation. This clonotype was seen more than once but under ten times. TCRdb called the RT-PCR reads again in MiXCR, with one record for every CDR3 protein. The table records hundreds of thousands of distinct CDR3 sequences, roughly 17% of them present only once. This CDR3 region has 15 residues. V shed 6 bases, J shed 5 bases, and the junction held 8 bases outside the gene matches. CDR1 is MNHNS, CDR2 SASEGT, per germline. This TCR came from a human donor who was either an allogeneic HSCT recipient or a stem cell or donor lymphocyte infusion donor (not recorded which). It is not recorded whose cells these are; they may come from a transplant donor. The chain is built from TRBV6-1 and TRBJ2-2; 8 bases match TRBD1. Sequenced sample: blood, either unsorted or a sorted T cell fraction (not recorded which). The CDR3 spells CASSRQGSGTGELFF. Written as DNA, the CDR3 is TGTGCCAGCAGCCGACAGGGGTCTGGGACCGGGGAGCTGTTTTTT.